The 12 T cell receptor beta chains in this list originate from one sample, sequenced in a study of vaccination and CD4 T cells after COVID-19. Treatment here: roughly 10-day PBMC culture with coronavirus spike peptide pools or control peptides (ViraFEST assay). Sequenced with the Oncomine TCR Beta short-read assay was DNA taken from cultured CD4+ T cells. From the PCR reads, TCRdb called clonotypes with MiXCR, one entry per CDR3 protein. The repertoire holds about 14,000 distinct CDR3 sequences, with roughly 45% as singletons. These TCRs are of unknown antigen specificity. The material was CD4+ T cells from blood, cultured in vitro, obtained after SARS-CoV-2 vaccination. The receptors were sampled from a human donor who had recovered from COVID-19.

The chain links TRBV7-9 to TRBJ2-3, with a weak D call TRBD1 (5 bases). The V and J ends lost 7 bases and 4 bases respectively, with 18 bases between them. The CDR3 totals 15 residues. Germline-derived CDR1 and CDR2 are SEHNR and FQNEAQ (reference sequence). Here the CDR3 DNA reads TGTGCCAGCACCATAGGGGCGAGTATGGCAGATACGCAGTATTTT. Amino acids: CASTIGASMADTQYF. The complete variable domain, with remaining parts taken from reference TRBV7-9 and TRBJ2-3, reads DTGVSQNPRHKITKRGQNVTFRCDPISEHNRLYWYRQTLGQGPEFLTYFQNEAQLEKSRLLSDRFSAERPKGSFSTLEIQRTEQGDSAMYLCASTIGASMADTQYFGPGTRLTVL.

The rearrangement joins TRBV30 to TRBJ2-2; tentative D call: TRBD1 (5 bases). The CDR3 covers 17 residues. Germline V CDR1 and CDR2: GTSNPN, SVGIG (reference sequence). Trimming took 2 bases from V and 2 from J, leaving 18 bases between them. The CDR3 protein is CAWSPTVARVNTGELFF. CDR3 nucleotide sequence: TGTGCCTGGAGTCCCACGGTGGCCAGGGTTAACACCGGGGAGCTGTTTTTT.

This clonotype was counted a few times. The chain couples TRBV7-2 to TRBJ2-2; 16 nucleotides line up with TRBD2. J was trimmed by 5 bases and V by 3 bases; bases with no gene match: 0. CDR3 size: 16 residues. Germline V gene lookup returns CDR1 SGHTA and CDR2 FQGNSA. The CDR3: CASSLGLAGGTGELFF. The DNA of the CDR3 is TGTGCCAGCAGCTTGGGACTAGCGGGAGGGACCGGGGAGCTGTTTTTT.

As DNA, the CDR3 is TGTGCCTGGAGTGCGTCGGGCAGGGGGCGTTCACCCCTCCACTTT. It codes for CAWSASGRGRSPLHF. J is TRBJ1-6 and V is TRBV30; 8 nucleotides align to TRBD1. The CDR3 length is 15 residues. CDR1 is GTSNPN and CDR2 is SVGIG in the germline V gene (reference sequence). After removal of 1 base from V and 9 bases from J, the junction contained 8 bases not matched to a gene.

This clonotype was seen only once. In this CDR3 the conserved last residue, phenylalanine or tryptophan, is missing, so a read error is likely. The chain employs TRBV2 and TRBJ2-7; D possibly corresponds to TRBD2 (5 bases). This CDR3 is 13 amino acids long. Germline lookup yields CDR1 SNHLY and CDR2 FYNNEI. V was trimmed by 4 bases and J by 5 bases, leaving 12 bases between them. Here the CDR3 DNA reads TGTGCCAGCAGTGGGCTATGGACTGACGAGCAGTACCTC. Protein sequence: CASSGLWTDEQYL.

The chain has TRBV4-2 and TRBJ2-5, with D maybe TRBD1 (6 bases). V was cut by 0 bases and J by 2 bases, with 13 bases left in between. CDR3 length equals 16 residues. Germline CDR1 LGHNA, CDR2 YNFKEQ. The CDR3 DNA reads as TGTGCCAGCAGCCAAGATCCCAGGGGAACTCAAGAGACCCAGTACTTC. It is translated as CASSQDPRGTQETQYF.

This chain connects TRBV2 to TRBJ2-7; 8 bases align to TRBD1. Germline CDR1 is SNHLY and CDR2 is FYNNEI. After removal of 6 bases from V and 1 base from J, the junction contained 14 bases not matched to a gene. The CDR3 consists of 17 residues. This CDR3 is CASSDYIRTGLSYEQYF. DNA of the CDR3: TGTGCCAGCAGCGATTATATCAGGACAGGGCTTTCCTACGAGCAGTACTTC.

This clonotype turned up a few times. The chain employs TRBV5-4 and TRBJ1-5, with D perhaps matching TRBD1 (6 bases). This CDR3 has 14 amino acids. V shed 4 bases and J shed 7 bases, with 15 bases lying between them. Per the germline V gene, CDR1 is SGHNT and CDR2 is YYREEE (reference sequence). Here the CDR3 DNA reads TGTGCCAGCAGCCTGGGGGCAGGGAACCAGCCCCAGCATTTT. It specifies CASSLGAGNQPQHF. Combining the CDR3 with reference TRBV5-4 and TRBJ1-5 gives the whole variable domain ETGVTQSPTHLIKTRGQQVTLRCSSQSGHNTVSWYQQALGQGPQFIFQYYREEENGRGNFPPRFSGLQFPNYSSELNVNALELDDSALYLCASSLGAGNQPQHFGDGTRLSIL.

In this sample, this clonotype turned up once. The chain recombines TRBV19 with TRBJ2-7; no clear D. CDR1 LNHDA and CDR2 SQIVND come from the germline V gene (reference sequence). Trimming pared 5 bases from V and 4 bases from J, leaving 9 bases between. This CDR3 is built from 12 residues. The CDR3 DNA sequence: TGTGCCAGTAGTGCAGACGGATACGAGCAGTACTTC. Amino acids: CASSADGYEQYF.

V and J are TRBV2 and TRBJ2-3; 7 bases are a match to TRBD1. The CDR3 length is 14 residues. V lost 7 bases to trimming and J lost 2 bases; unmatched junction nucleotides: 6. CDR1 is SNHLY, CDR2 FYNNEI, per germline. The CDR3 sequence is CASMGQPTTDTQYF. CDR3 coding DNA: TGTGCCAGCATGGGACAGCCCACCACAGATACGCAGTATTTT.

The V call is TRBV6-8, the J call TRBJ2-1, with a possible D match to TRBD1 (6 bases). The CDR3 is 14 residues long. The germline gives CDR1 MNHGY, CDR2 SAAAGT. V lost 11 bases and J lost 5, with 19 bases in between. The CDR3 region is CAGDISRENNEQFF. CDR3 sequence (DNA): TGTGCCGGGGACATCTCTAGAGAAAACAATGAGCAGTTCTTC.

The rearrangement joins TRBV11-2 to TRBJ2-4; possible D gene TRBD2, 5 bases. Germline loops: CDR1 SGHAT, CDR2 FQNNGV. This CDR3 has 16 residues. With 2 bases removed from V and 4 bases from J, the gap between germline ends came to 15 bases. The CDR3 DNA sequence: TGTGCCAGCAGCTTAATAGGGCAAAGGAGGAAAAACATTCAGTACTTC. Translated: CASSLIGQRRKNIQYF.